The T cell receptor (beta chain) described here comes from a study of immune reconstitution after stem cell transplant in scleroderma. The CDR3 has 13 amino acids. V lost 3 bases and J lost 4, with 8 bases in between. Looked up from germline, CDR1 is SGHTA and CDR2 is FQGNSA. TCRdb itself ran the RT-PCR reads through MiXCR, one entry per CDR3 protein. In the table there are 3,000 to 4,500 distinct CDR3 sequences, roughly 6.4% of which are singletons. Judged by abundance, this clonotype is medium-sized. The receptor comes from a female donor with systemic sclerosis. This sample was gathered before or after autologous hematopoietic stem cell transplantation (not recorded which). The gene calls are TRBV7-2 and TRBJ2-3, with D maybe TRBD2 (6 bases). The CDR3 coding sequence is TGTGCCAGCAGCTTGACTAGGGCAGATACGCAGTATTTT. It encodes CASSLTRADTQYF.